This T cell receptor beta chain was recorded in a study of blood T cell repertoires in COVID-19. Study at large: Acute and convalescent COVID-19 specimens originated in the United States, Italy and Spain. Sources were T cells, B-cell-depleted T cells, or PBMCs; the material itself was cDNA or gDNA.

Repertoires were generated with immunoSEQ multiplex PCR, while TCRdb's copy carries only in-frame clones and drops some. The sample consists of some 150,000 clones, around 87% of them appearing once. This CDR3 spans 14 amino acids. CDR1 is SGHRS, CDR2 YFSETQ, per germline. Trimming took 3 bases from V and 2 from J; bases not matched to a gene: 2. Sequences were obtained from peripheral blood. This sequence joins TRBV5-1 and TRBJ2-7; 10 bases agree with TRBD1. The source of this sequence is a man aged 50 to 60 with active COVID-19. This CDR3 is CASSSTGGPYEQYF. Here the CDR3 DNA reads TGCGCCAGCAGCTCGACAGGGGGCCCCTACGAGCAGTACTTC.